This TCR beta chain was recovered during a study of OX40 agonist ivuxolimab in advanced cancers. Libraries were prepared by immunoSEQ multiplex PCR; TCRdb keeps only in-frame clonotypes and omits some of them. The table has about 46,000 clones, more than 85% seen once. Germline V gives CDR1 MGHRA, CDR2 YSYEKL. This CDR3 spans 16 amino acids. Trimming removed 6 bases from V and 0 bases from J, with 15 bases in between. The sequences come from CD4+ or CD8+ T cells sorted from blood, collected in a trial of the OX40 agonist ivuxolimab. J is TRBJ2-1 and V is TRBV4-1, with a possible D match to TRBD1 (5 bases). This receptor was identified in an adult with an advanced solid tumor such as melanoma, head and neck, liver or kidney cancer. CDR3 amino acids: CASSLTEFSSYNEQFF. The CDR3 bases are TGCGCCAGCAGTTTGACAGAGTTTAGCTCCTACAATGAGCAGTTCTTC.